This T cell receptor (beta chain) was identified during a study of blood T cell repertoires in COVID-19. Unmatched junction bases numbered 5, after V lost 6 bases and J lost 2 bases. In germline, CDR1 is MDHEN, CDR2 SYDVKM. The CDR3 is 14 residues long. Sequencing used immunoSEQ multiplex PCR; TCRdb keeps in-frame clones, though not all of them. The profile covers about 200,000 clones, with roughly 90% appearing a single time and roughly 8.1% taken by the ten largest. The chain employs TRBV28 and TRBJ1-1; 8 nucleotides line up with TRBD1. The sequenced sample was PBMCs or T cells enriched from blood (not recorded which). The receptor's source is a woman younger than 35 who had recovered from COVID-19. The CDR3 bases are TGTGCCAGCAGCTGGACAGGGAAAAACACTGAAGCTTTCTTT. It translates to CASSWTGKNTEAFF.